Following are 17 T cell receptor beta chains from one sample sequenced in a study of early T cells in non-severe SARS-CoV-2 infection (dated by TCRdb to the early 2020s). The method was 5' RACE. TCRdb shows the sequencer as NextSeq 500. TCRdb reran the public reads through fastp at Q25 and MiXCR, keeping productive beta chains. Under each unique CDR3 protein, matching rows form one entry showing the most common genes and DNA. In this sample the table shows 55,000 to 70,000 distinct CDR3 sequences, roughly an eighth of which occur a single time. The ten biggest clones cover about 5% of the sample. Input material: whole blood. The receptors shown here come from an adult who was a healthcare worker with PCR-confirmed SARS-CoV-2 infection or an uninfected control (not recorded which).

This clonotype has more than one count but fewer than ten. The V call is TRBV10-3, the J call TRBJ1-2, with D possibly TRBD1 on 5 matching bases. The germline V gene has CDR1 ENHRY and CDR2 SYGVKD. The CDR3 is 13 amino acids. The V and J ends lost 4 bases and 6 bases respectively, with 12 bases between them. The CDR3 DNA is TGTGCCATCAGTGGCAGGGAGAAAGATGGCTACACCTTC. It translates to CAISGREKDGYTF.

This clonotype was counted only a few times. The chain has TRBV5-4 and TRBJ1-3; the match to TRBD1 covers 7 bases. The CDR3 is 15 amino acids. V shed 2 bases, J shed 2 bases, and the junction held 4 bases outside the gene matches. CDR1 and CDR2 (germline): SGHNT, YYREEE (reference sequence). The CDR3 nucleotides read TGTGCCAGCAGCTTCGCCGGGACAGCTGGAAACACCATATATTTT. This translates into CASSFAGTAGNTIYF.

This clonotype appeared many times. CDR3 protein: CSVLAGYANEQFF. The CDR3 DNA reads as TGCAGCGTTCTAGCGGGGTATGCGAATGAGCAGTTCTTC. The chain is built from TRBV29-1 and TRBJ2-1; 9 bases match TRBD2. J was trimmed by 7 bases and V by 5 bases; bases with no gene match: 6. The CDR3 consists of 13 residues. The germline CDR1 and CDR2 sequences are SQVTM and ANQGSEA.

This clonotype has only a few counts. The chain has TRBV29-1 and TRBJ1-3; D unresolved. The CDR3 totals 13 residues. The germline CDR1 and CDR2 sequences are SQVTM and ANQGSEA. The V end lost 5 bases, the J end lost 0 bases, and 8 bases lay between the germline ends. CDR3 coding DNA: TGCAGCGTTAGATTGAGCTCTGGAAACACCATATATTTT. It is translated as CSVRLSSGNTIYF.

As concerns this clonotype: The junction differs from germline at one of its ends, possibly a read error. The rearrangement links TRBV18 to TRBJ2-5, with no clear D. The CDR3 extends over 13 amino acids. Germline CDR1 reads KGHSH; CDR2 reads LQKENI. CDR3 coding DNA: TGTGCCAGCTCACCACGAAGGGAAGAGATCCAGTACTTC. Translating gives CASSPRREEIQYF.

This clonotype was counted a few times. The rearrangement joins TRBV19 to TRBJ2-7; possibly TRBD1 for D (5 bases). This CDR3 comprises 14 residues. V was clipped by 9 bases and J by 2 bases, with 17 bases between them. CDR1 is LNHDA and CDR2 is SQIVND in the germline V gene (reference sequence). CDR3 in amino acids: CARGNTGRAYEQYF. In DNA, the CDR3 is TGTGCCAGGGGAAACACAGGACGGGCCTACGAGCAGTACTTC.

Many counts were recorded for this clonotype. This sequence joins TRBV5-1 and TRBJ2-1; 12 nucleotides align to TRBD2. J lost 3 bases, V lost 4 bases, and 5 bases had no gene match. Germline V gene lookup returns CDR1 SGHRS and CDR2 YFSETQ. The CDR3 is 16 residues long. In DNA form, the CDR3 reads TGCGCCAGCAGCCTCCAGACTAGCGGGAGCTACAATGAGCAGTTCTTC. Protein: CASSLQTSGSYNEQFF.

The chain couples TRBV19 to TRBJ2-7; 7 bases agree with TRBD1. There are 14 residues in the CDR3. V was pared by 5 bases and J by 3 bases, with 7 bases of the junction left unmatched. Germline V gene sequence: CDR1 LNHDA, CDR2 SQIVND (reference sequence). The CDR3 coding sequence is TGTGCCAGTAGTTCGGTTAGGGACAGCTACGAGCAGTACTTC. As protein: CASSSVRDSYEQYF.

The J gene is TRBJ1-1, the V gene TRBV28, with D unresolved. CDR1 is MDHEN, CDR2 SYDVKM, per germline. The CDR3 runs to 12 residues. Trimming removed 2 bases from V and 0 bases from J, with 1 base in between. CDR3 in amino acids: CASSLMNTEAFF. CDR3 bases: TGTGCCAGCAGTTTAATGAACACTGAAGCTTTCTTT.

This chain links TRBV19 with TRBJ2-7; D remains unclear. Germline-derived CDR1 and CDR2 are LNHDA and SQIVND (reference sequence). The CDR3 runs to 14 residues. V gave up 3 bases and J gave up 5 bases, with 14 bases separating them. This CDR3 is CASSIRFPGDEQYF. The CDR3 DNA reads TGTGCCAGTAGTATCCGATTCCCTGGGGACGAGCAGTACTTC.

V usage is TRBV2 and J usage is TRBJ1-1, with D possibly being TRBD1 (6 bases). This CDR3 has 14 amino acids. V was trimmed by 6 bases and J by 5 bases, leaving 16 bases between them. Germline CDR1 and CDR2: SNHLY and FYNNEI. The CDR3 protein is CASSPDTGMTEAFF. The CDR3 DNA follows: TGTGCCAGCAGCCCAGACACAGGGATGACTGAAGCTTTCTTT.

The chain has TRBV12-3 or TRBV12-4 and TRBJ1-1, with a weak D call TRBD1 (6 bases). The CDR3 has 15 amino acids. Between the trimmed V and J ends, which lost 6 bases and 1 base, there was a span of 15 bases. The CDR3 is CASRPQDSSNTEAFF. The CDR3 bases are TGTGCCAGCAGACCTCAGGACAGCTCGAACACTGAAGCTTTCTTT.

The rearrangement uses TRBV9 and TRBJ2-3; TRBD2 aligns across 9 bases. The J segment lost 2 bases and the V segment lost 0 bases, leaving 7 bases of the junction unmatched. This CDR3 region has 17 residues. The V gene's germline CDR1 is SGDLS and CDR2 YYNGEE. CDR3 nucleotide sequence: TGTGCCAGCAGCGTAGGAGTAGCGGGGGTCTACACAGATACGCAGTATTTT. As protein: CASSVGVAGVYTDTQYF.

This chain connects TRBV20-1 to TRBJ2-2; D may be TRBD2 (5 bases). From germline, CDR1 is DFQATT and CDR2 SNEGSKA (reference sequence). The CDR3 covers 13 residues. V was cut by 3 bases and J by 6 bases, with 11 bases left in between. The CDR3, as DNA: TGCAGTGCTAGTGAGGGAACGGCCGGGGAGCTGTTTTTT. It codes for CSASEGTAGELFF.

This clonotype was recorded at least ten times. CDR3 region: CAWTRDRTPLYNSPLHF. The CDR3 DNA sequence: TGTGCCTGGACTCGGGACAGGACCCCTCTCTATAATTCACCCCTCCACTTT. The gene calls are TRBV30 and TRBJ1-6; 8 positions agree with TRBD1. CDR3 length equals 17 residues. The junction had 11 bases not matched to a gene; V was cut back by 4 bases and J by 3 bases. In germline, CDR1 is GTSNPN, CDR2 SVGIG (reference sequence). The whole variable domain, remainder taken from reference TRBV30 and TRBJ1-6, is SQTIHQWPATLVQPVGSPLSLECTVEGTSNPNLYWYRQAAGRGLQLLFYSVGIGQISSEVPQNLSASRPQDRQFILSSKKLLLSDSGFYLCAWTRDRTPLYNSPLHFGNGTRLTVT.

In its sample, this clonotype was seen a few times. The gene calls are TRBV14 and TRBJ2-1; possibly TRBD2 for D (6 bases). CDR1 is SGHDN, CDR2 FVKESK, per germline. The CDR3 totals 14 residues. Trimming shortened V by 5 bases and J by 9 bases, and 17 bases separated the two germline ends. The CDR3 loop reads CASSSLTGEAEQFF. As DNA, the CDR3 is TGTGCCAGCAGCTCCCTGACGGGGGAGGCTGAGCAGTTCTTC.

This clonotype appeared a few times. The V call is TRBV29-1, the J call TRBJ1-1; TRBD1 matches at 10 bases. Germline trimming cut 5 bases from V and 2 bases from J; bases unmatched to any gene: 8. CDR1 and CDR2 (germline): SQVTM, ANQGSEA. CDR3 length equals 15 residues. In DNA form, the CDR3 reads TGCAGCGTTCCGGACAGGGGGAGACCTAACACTGAAGCTTTCTTT. Translated: CSVPDRGRPNTEAFF.